The 7 T cell receptor beta chains below come from one sample, sequenced in a study of CD8 T cells in Susac syndrome. Random hexamers primed reverse transcription of about 0.45 to 1 ug RNA. TCRdb reanalysed the immunoSEQ multiplex PCR reads using MiXCR and keeps one entry per CDR3 protein. In the table there are 120,000 or so distinct CDR3 sequences, 85% to 95% of which are singletons. The source material was CD8+ T cells from PBMCs. The source is a human donor with Susac syndrome.

This sequence joins TRBV29-1 and TRBJ2-4, with no clear D. Germline loops: CDR1 SQVTM, CDR2 ANQGSEA. The V end was cut by 0 bases, the J end by 3 bases, with 6 bases between. The CDR3 contains 13 residues. CDR3 bases: TGCAGCGTTGAAGATCCCAACAAAAACATTCAGTACTTC. Translating it yields CSVEDPNKNIQYF.

The chain carries TRBV7-9 and TRBJ1-1; 8 bases are a match to TRBD1. The CDR3 sequence is 15 residues long. Germline V lookup: CDR1 SEHNR, CDR2 FQNEAQ (reference sequence). V shed 4 bases, J shed 5 bases, and the junction held 9 bases outside the gene matches. The CDR3 nucleotides are TGTGCCAGCAGCTCCCGACAGGGGATTGGAACTGAAGCTTTCTTT. Its protein product is CASSSRQGIGTEAFF.

This chain links TRBV7-3 with TRBJ2-1, with 8 nucleotides matching TRBD1. This CDR3 has 17 residues. The trim removed 5 bases at V and 5 bases at J, leaving 14 bases unmatched. CDR1 and CDR2 from the germline V gene are SGHTA and FQGTGA. Here the CDR3 reads CASSPAPFGTGHNEQFF. The CDR3 DNA is TGTGCCAGCAGCCCCGCCCCGTTTGGGACAGGTCACAATGAGCAGTTCTTC.

The rearrangement links TRBV29-1 to TRBJ1-2; a possible D gene is TRBD1 (5 bases). CDR1 is SQVTM and CDR2 is ANQGSEA in the germline V gene. With 3 bases removed from V and 2 bases from J, the gap between germline ends came to 22 bases. This CDR3 is built from 17 residues. CDR3: CSVDLGGAGPRNYGYTF. The CDR3 DNA reads TGCAGCGTTGATCTTGGCGGAGCAGGGCCGAGAAACTATGGCTACACCTTC.

This clonotype was detected once. This chain joins TRBV4-1 and TRBJ2-5; TRBD2 agrees at 8 bases. Trimming took 0 bases from V and 5 from J; bases not matched to a gene: 5. The CDR3 contains 15 residues. The V gene's germline CDR1 is MGHRA and CDR2 YSYEKL. The CDR3 loop reads CASSQDSGVEETQYF. For the CDR3, the DNA is TGCGCCAGCAGCCAAGATAGCGGGGTGGAGGAGACCCAGTACTTC.

V usage is TRBV24-1 and J usage is TRBJ2-7, with D possibly being TRBD1 (5 bases). Deletions cut 4 bases from V and 0 bases from J, with 6 bases between. This CDR3 contains 13 residues. The V gene's germline CDR1 is KGHDR and CDR2 SFDVKD. The CDR3 here is CATSDDSSYEQYF. DNA of the CDR3: TGTGCCACCAGTGACGACAGCTCCTACGAGCAGTACTTC.

This clonotype was seen only once. The gene calls are TRBV29-1 and TRBJ2-1; no clear D gene. This CDR3 has 14 amino acids. V lost 8 bases, J lost 7 bases, and 21 bases lay in between. Germline loops: CDR1 SQVTM, CDR2 ANQGSEA. CDR3 sequence reads: CSSTQAFTENEQFF. The CDR3 DNA sequence: TGCAGCTCCACCCAAGCTTTTACGGAGAATGAGCAGTTCTTC.